A selection of T cell receptor beta chains follows, all from one sample in a study of blood T cell repertoires in COVID-19. Generated by immunoSEQ multiplex PCR, the TCRdb table keeps only in-frame clones and is missing some. Here the sample spans some 270,000 clones, roughly four fifths being singletons. Sequencing was carried out using PBMCs or T cells enriched from blood (not recorded which). The origin of the receptors is a man over 45 who had recovered from COVID-19. The CDR3 runs from the conserved cysteine through the conserved F or W. Fields, in order: J gene, clone size, V gene, CDR3 length, CDR3 protein. Clone sizes are given selectively: once, few, many, or a class where the clone is expanded.

J: TRBJ2-7
size: NA
V: TRBV6-6
length: 14
CDR3: CASRGGEGAYEQYF

J: TRBJ1-6
size: once
V: TRBV3-1/TRBV3-2
length: 14
CDR3: CASSQLRGNSPLHF

J: TRBJ1-6
size: NA
V: TRBV5-1
length: 16
CDR3: CASSLAGGKYNSPLHF

J: TRBJ1-3
size: few
V: TRBV15
length: 13
CDR3: CATSIGGENTIYF

J: TRBJ1-1
size: NA
V: TRBV6-5
length: 14
CDR3: CASSWGQLNTEAFF

J: TRBJ2-1
size: few
V: TRBV10-2
length: 15
CDR3: CASSESMRSYNEQFF

J: TRBJ2-3
size: NA
V: TRBV3-1/TRBV3-2
length: 15
CDR3: CASSHREGIGDTQYF

J: TRBJ2-7
size: NA
V: TRBV18
length: 13
CDR3: CASSPLTGPEQYF

J: TRBJ2-3
size: NA
V: TRBV28
length: 14
CDR3: CASSLSPRRDTQYF

J: TRBJ2-7
size: NA
V: TRBV2
length: 13
CDR3: CASRWEPSYEQYF

J: TRBJ1-5
size: NA
V: TRBV7-2
length: 15
CDR3: CASSPARTGLGPQHF

J: TRBJ2-1
size: NA
V: TRBV5-1
length: 16
CDR3: CASSLGEGTVYNEQFF

J: TRBJ2-3
size: NA
V: TRBV11-2
length: 17
CDR3: CASSLDGWGGVTDTQYF

J: TRBJ2-3
size: NA
V: TRBV13
length: 13
CDR3: CAAAASGVDTQYF

J: TRBJ2-7
size: NA
V: TRBV7-9
length: 14
CDR3: CASSLAGHGYEQYF

J: TRBJ1-5
size: NA
V: TRBV6-5
length: 13
CDR3: CASSRLSNQPQHF

J: TRBJ2-7
size: NA
V: TRBV5-1
length: 18
CDR3: CASSLSFGTSGSSYEQYF

J: TRBJ1-1
size: NA
V: TRBV11-2
length: 15
CDR3: CASSPRGAMNTEAFF

J: TRBJ2-3
size: NA
V: TRBV29-1
length: 15
CDR3: CSVEGDSGSTDTQYF

J: TRBJ2-2
size: NA
V: TRBV7-2
length: 18
CDR3: CASSLEHGAGYISGELFF

J: TRBJ1-4
size: NA
V: TRBV30
length: 16
CDR3: CAWSSTGKGTNEKLFF

J: TRBJ1-2
size: once
V: TRBV6-5
length: 14
CDR3: CASSYQGEDYGYTF

J: TRBJ1-3
size: NA
V: TRBV29-1
length: 14
CDR3: CSGQISHSGNTIYF

J: TRBJ2-1
size: NA
V: TRBV7-8
length: 15
CDR3: CASSLALATYNEQFF

J: TRBJ2-3
size: NA
V: TRBV15
length: 17
CDR3: CATSRGELAGGTDTQYF

J: TRBJ1-5
size: NA
V: TRBV20-1
length: 11
CDR3: CSARDPPGEHF

J: TRBJ2-7
size: NA
V: TRBV11-3
length: 14
CDR3: CASSLEGLGYEQYF

J: TRBJ2-5
size: NA
V: TRBV4-2
length: 16
CDR3: CASSQDPTGVTETQYF

J: TRBJ1-1
size: NA
V: TRBV28
length: 11
CDR3: CASRATVEAFF

J: TRBJ2-5
size: NA
V: TRBV30
length: 13
CDR3: CAWSVTGPETQYF

J: TRBJ2-2
size: NA
V: TRBV11-3
length: 12
CDR3: CAVGGNGGELFF

J: TRBJ2-5
size: few
V: TRBV14
length: 13
CDR3: CASSQKGQETQYF